This T cell receptor beta chain was profiled in a study of regulatory T cells in long-lasting Graves disease. CDR3-region Arm-PCR and iRepertoire HTBI primers produced the TCR beta libraries. TCRdb passed the multiplex PCR reads through MiXCR, listing each CDR3 protein once. The sample includes some 330,000 distinct CDR3 sequences, 12% seen only once; the top ten take 18%. The time point: newly diagnosed GD, antithyroid drugs for less than 3 months. The TCR library was made from RNA extracted from PBMCs. The CDR3 runs 13 residues. Germline V CDR1 and CDR2: DFQATT, SNEGSKA (reference sequence). With 1 base removed from V and 2 bases from J, the gap between germline ends came to 8 bases. These same records also appear under a second study, on T cells in Graves' hyperthyroidism and ophthalmopathy.

The specimen comprised peripheral blood mononuclear cells (PBMCs), sampled at new diagnosis, from a patient treated with antithyroid drugs. The rearrangement uses TRBV20-1 and TRBJ2-5, with no clear D. The origin of this receptor is a young woman with Graves disease. As DNA, the CDR3 is TGCAGTGCTAGAGGGGCAGGTCAAGAGACCCAGTACTTC. It yields the protein CSARGAGQETQYF.